Listed here are 6 T cell receptor beta chains from one sample, sequenced in a study of shared clonotypes between healthy human individuals. Only in-frame clones appear in the TCRdb table, and some are missing; sequencing was by immunoSEQ multiplex PCR. The sample carries around 560,000 clones, about 95% recorded once. Only CD45RO-negative cells positively selected for CCR7 counted as naive CD8 cells, so terminally differentiated effector memory CD45RA+ cells were excluded. Sequencing input: naive CD8+ T cells sorted from blood. These receptors came from a woman younger than 45 in good health.

This clone showed up just once. The chain is built from TRBV5-6 and TRBJ2-2; D not certain. Germline V gene data show CDR1 as SGHDT and CDR2 as YYEEEE. The CDR3 contains 12 residues. Trimming took off 1 base at V and 6 bases at J, with 4 bases between the two ends. This CDR3 reads CASSLIAGELFF. The CDR3, as DNA: TGTGCCAGCAGCTTGATTGCCGGGGAGCTGTTTTTT.

With respect to this clone: This CDR3 is also generated by other DNA sequences in the sample. V gene TRBV27 combines with J gene TRBJ2-1, with 9 bases lining up with TRBD2. V was clipped by 2 bases and J by 6 bases; unmatched bases: 5. Germline V CDR1 and CDR2: MNHEY, SMNVEV (reference sequence). The CDR3 spans 15 residues. The CDR3 sequence is CASSLGGRALNEQFF. CDR3 DNA sequence: TGTGCCAGCAGTTTAGGCGGGAGGGCACTCAATGAGCAGTTCTTC.

The CDR3 nucleotides are TGTGCCAGCAGCTTTGTATCTAGCACAGATACGCAGTATTTT. It specifies CASSFVSSTDTQYF. The rearrangement links TRBV5-6 to TRBJ2-3; D remains unclear. V was pared by 2 bases and J by 0 bases, with 7 bases between. Germline assignment: CDR1 SGHDT and CDR2 YYEEEE. The CDR3 covers 14 residues.

The chain recombines TRBV5-6 with TRBJ2-7; D unresolved. Germline loops: CDR1 SGHDT, CDR2 YYEEEE. Trimming shortened V by 2 bases and J by 2 bases, and 8 bases separated the two germline ends. There are 13 residues in the CDR3. CDR3 in DNA: TGTGCCAGCAGCTTCTCTGCGGCCTACGAGCAGTACTTC. It yields the protein CASSFSAAYEQYF.

The V call is TRBV4-1, the J call TRBJ1-2; 8 bases align to TRBD1. Germline V gives CDR1 MGHRA, CDR2 YSYEKL. This CDR3 region has 15 residues. V was pared by 1 base and J by 2 bases, with 3 bases of the junction left unmatched. CDR3 in amino acids: CASSQGRQGNYGYTF. Written as DNA, the CDR3 is TGCGCCAGCAGCCAAGGTCGACAGGGGAACTATGGCTACACCTTC.

V and J are TRBV30 and TRBJ1-2; D remains ambiguous. The CDR3 has 13 amino acids. V was clipped by 0 bases and J by 8 bases, with 13 bases between them. CDR1 is GTSNPN, CDR2 SVGIG, per germline (reference sequence). Here the CDR3 DNA reads TGTGCCTGGAGTGTATTCTGGTCCGTCGGCTACACCTTC. The encoded protein is CAWSVFWSVGYTF.